Presented here are 14 T cell receptor beta chains from one specimen sequenced in a study of beta chain features in type 1 diabetes (dated by TCRdb to the late 2010s). The library was generated by the immunoSEQ multiplex PCR assay. The entire isolated RNA was reverse transcribed using the High Capacity cDNA Reverse Transcription Kit, and thus expressed TCRB transcripts were sequenced. What TCRdb holds here is the immuneACCESS table cut down to in-frame rearrangements. Part of the clones is not present; checked against another copy, under half of the missing clones reflect an unresolved V gene, and the others are unexplained. The table for this sample lists hundreds of thousands of clones; about a sixth of them were counted only once. Around 0.02% of the sample lies in the top ten. Sequences were obtained from naive CD4+ T cells from blood. This specimen's cell subset or site label, interpreted: true naive CD4+ T cells. The receptors shown here come from a woman aged 18-29 years in good health.

The V gene is TRBV5-6, the J gene TRBJ2-5; D uncertain. The J call may be wrong; the DNA end is better matched by TRBJ2-7. CDR3 length: 15 residues. Per the germline V gene, CDR1 is SGHDT and CDR2 is YYEEEE. CDR3 nucleotide sequence: TGTGCCAGCAGCTTACTGCTAAGCAACCTCTACGAGCAGTACTTC. Encoded protein: CASSLLLSNLYEQYF.

The table lists this clone with a few counts. The genes are TRBV6-5 and TRBJ2-1, with D unresolved. The CDR3 totals 13 residues. Trimming left V 2 bases short and J 3 bases short, with 5 bases between. Germline CDR1 is MNHEY and CDR2 is SVGAGI. The CDR3 region is CASSYDNYNEQFF. CDR3 nucleotide sequence: TGTGCCAGCAGTTACGACAACTACAATGAGCAGTTCTTC.

The chain joins TRBV7-9 to TRBJ2-5; D gene uncertain. From germline, CDR1 is SEHNR and CDR2 FQNEAQ (reference sequence). This CDR3 comprises 15 residues. V was shortened by 5 bases and J by 4 bases, with 17 bases between the two germline ends. The chain's CDR3 is CASSQTFGGTETQYF. DNA for the CDR3: TGTGCCAGCAGCCAGACCTTTGGCGGTACAGAGACCCAGTACTTC.

This chain connects TRBV4-2 to TRBJ2-6; possible D gene TRBD1, 6 bases. This CDR3 is 17 amino acids long. V dropped 4 bases and J dropped 0 bases, with 13 bases sitting between them. The germline V gene has CDR1 LGHNA and CDR2 YNFKEQ. CDR3 in DNA: TGTGCCAGCAGCCGGGACAAAAGTAGCTCTGGGGCCAACGTCCTGACTTTC. Translated, it gives CASSRDKSSSGANVLTF.

The table lists this clone with a few counts. The chain joins TRBV18 to TRBJ1-5; possible D gene TRBD1, 5 bases. CDR1 is KGHSH and CDR2 is LQKENI in the germline V gene. Trimming cost V 1 base and J 2 bases, with 9 bases left between them. The CDR3 is 15 residues long. The CDR3 region has the DNA TGTGCCAGCTCACCACAGGGGAATGGCAATCAGCCCCAGCATTTT. Translating it yields CASSPQGNGNQPQHF.

The CDR3 DNA is TGTGCCAGCAGCTCGCCATGGGGGTACTACGAGCAGTACTTC. It is translated as CASSSPWGYYEQYF. The V call is TRBV11-2, the J call TRBJ2-7; D may match TRBD1 or TRBD2 (5 bases each). V gave up 4 bases and J gave up 3 bases, with 13 bases separating them. Germline V gives CDR1 SGHAT, CDR2 FQNNGV. The CDR3 extends over 14 amino acids.

The rearrangement links TRBV6-1 to TRBJ2-3, with D possibly being TRBD1 or TRBD2 (6 bases each). Germline lookup yields CDR1 MNHNS and CDR2 SASEGT. Trimming left V 2 bases short and J 2 bases short, with 17 bases between. The CDR3 runs 17 residues. CDR3 sequence reads: CASSERDRGRVTDTQYF. The CDR3 coding sequence is TGTGCCAGCAGTGAAAGGGACCGGGGGCGGGTCACAGATACGCAGTATTTT.

This clone was picked up a small number of times. The V gene is TRBV19, the J gene TRBJ1-5, with D perhaps TRBD1 (5 bases). The CDR3 covers 15 residues. Germline V gene sequence: CDR1 LNHDA, CDR2 SQIVND (reference sequence). V was pared by 5 bases and J by 2 bases, with 13 bases between. CDR3 residues: CASSPNEGRNQPQHF. The CDR3 nucleotides read TGTGCCAGTAGTCCCAACGAGGGGCGCAATCAGCCCCAGCATTTT.

In its sample, this clone was seen a few times. The chain has TRBV4-3 and TRBJ1-3; D unresolved. CDR3 length: 15 residues. CDR1 is LGHNA and CDR2 is YSLEER in the germline V gene. Trimming cost V 0 bases and J 2 bases, with 8 bases left between them. In DNA form, the CDR3 reads TGCGCCAGCAGCCAAGATCAGGCTACTGGAAACACCATATATTTT. This codes for CASSQDQATGNTIYF.

This chain connects TRBV19 to TRBJ2-6, with a weak D call TRBD2 (5 bases). The CDR3 loop spans 16 amino acids. Germline CDR1 LNHDA, CDR2 SQIVND (reference sequence). V gave up 8 bases and J gave up 0 bases, with 14 bases separating them. The CDR3 DNA reads as TGTGCCAGTCGGACGGGGATTGCCTCTGGGGCCAACGTCCTGACTTTC. This encodes CASRTGIASGANVLTF.

This clone was counted between two and nine times. This chain joins TRBV15 and TRBJ1-2; 7 bases are shared with TRBD1. Germline CDR1 LNHNV, CDR2 YYDKDF (reference sequence). This CDR3 comprises 17 residues. Losses at the gene ends were 1 base for V and 3 bases for J; bases not matched to a gene: 11. CDR3 sequence: CATSRGQGDSGDYGYTF. The CDR3 nucleotides are TGTGCCACCAGCAGAGGTCAGGGGGACAGTGGGGACTATGGCTACACCTTC.

J is TRBJ2-7 and V is TRBV9; TRBD1 agrees at 9 bases. The CDR3 has 15 residues. Germline V gene data show CDR1 as SGDLS and CDR2 as YYNGEE. The J segment lost 3 bases and the V segment lost 2 bases, leaving 6 bases of the junction unmatched. CDR3 DNA: TGTGCCAGCAGCGTGGGACAGGGTCGCGGCTACGAGCAGTACTTC. Its protein is CASSVGQGRGYEQYF.

This clone was detected only a few times. The chain links TRBV4-2 to TRBJ2-1; 9 nucleotides align to TRBD2. Germline assignment: CDR1 LGHNA and CDR2 YNFKEQ. The V segment lost 3 bases and the J segment 7 bases; nucleotides outside the gene matches: 4. The CDR3 has 14 amino acids. CDR3 protein: CASSHGTSFNEQFF. In DNA form, the CDR3 reads TGTGCCAGCAGCCATGGGACTAGCTTTAATGAGCAGTTCTTC.

The chain uses TRBV5-1 and TRBJ2-1, with 10 bases identical to TRBD2. Germline values: CDR1 SGHRS, CDR2 YFSETQ. This CDR3 comprises 14 residues. Losses at the gene ends were 6 bases for V and 7 bases for J; bases not matched to a gene: 7. The CDR3 sequence is CASNGLAGANEQFF. In nucleotides, the CDR3 is TGCGCCAGCAATGGGCTAGCGGGAGCGAATGAGCAGTTCTTC. Full variable domain (missing parts from reference TRBV5-1 and TRBJ2-1): KAGVTQTPRYLIKTRGQQVTLSCSPISGHRSVSWYQQTPGQGLQFLFEYFSETQRNKGNFPGRFSGRQFSNSRSEMNVSTLELGDSALYLCASNGLAGANEQFFGPGTRLTVL.